The clone carrying this T cell receptor beta chain was seen ten or more times. This sample is drawn from a study of regulatory T cells in long-lasting Graves disease. Both iRepertoire HTBI primers and Arm-PCR of CDR3 regions were used to build the TCR beta libraries. One entry per CDR3 protein, called by TCRdb with MiXCR from the multiplex PCR reads. The repertoire has 250,000 or so distinct CDR3 sequences, 18% of them found once; the top ten carry 14%. The V gene end was trimmed by 0 bases and the J gene end by 0 bases; junction bases not matched to a gene: 5. CDR1 and CDR2 (germline): DFQATT, SNEGSKA (reference sequence). The CDR3 length is 16 residues. Time point noted: newly diagnosed GD, antithyroid drugs for less than 3 months. Making the TCR library involved RNA that had been extracted from PBMCs. From an endocrinology department in Xi'an, China, came the patients. The sample also formed part of further work on T cells in Graves' hyperthyroidism and ophthalmopathy.

This material consisted of peripheral blood mononuclear cells (PBMCs), taken at new diagnosis, from a patient treated with antithyroid drugs. The TCR comes from a woman younger than 45 with Graves disease. The chain couples TRBV20-1 to TRBJ2-5; 9 positions match TRBD1. CDR3: CSAREMDRGYQETQYF. In DNA form, the CDR3 reads TGCAGTGCTAGAGAGATGGACAGGGGATACCAAGAGACCCAGTACTTC.